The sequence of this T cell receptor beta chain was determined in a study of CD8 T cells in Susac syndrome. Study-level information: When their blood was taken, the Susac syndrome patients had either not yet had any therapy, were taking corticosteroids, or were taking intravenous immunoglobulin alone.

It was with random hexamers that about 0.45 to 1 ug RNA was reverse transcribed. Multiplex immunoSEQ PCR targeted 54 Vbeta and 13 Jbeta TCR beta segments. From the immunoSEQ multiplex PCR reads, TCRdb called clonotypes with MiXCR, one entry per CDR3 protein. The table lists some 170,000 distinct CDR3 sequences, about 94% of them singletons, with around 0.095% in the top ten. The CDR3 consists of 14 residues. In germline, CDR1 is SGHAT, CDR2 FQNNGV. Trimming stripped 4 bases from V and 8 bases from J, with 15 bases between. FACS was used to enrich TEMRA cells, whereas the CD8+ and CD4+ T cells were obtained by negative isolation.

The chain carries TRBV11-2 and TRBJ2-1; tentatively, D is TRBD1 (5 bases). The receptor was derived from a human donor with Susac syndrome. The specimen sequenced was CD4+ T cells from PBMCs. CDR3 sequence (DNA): TGTGCCAGCAGCTCAAATCGCAGGGTCTATGAGCAGTTCTTC. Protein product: CASSSNRRVYEQFF.